The T cell receptor (beta chain) under discussion was sequenced for a study of T cell repertoires in ileal Crohn's disease. Study background: All patients had surgery for stricturing (roughly 61%) or penetrating (around 40%) disease.

With regard to this clone: Its antigen is unknown.

Study-wide findings and caveats: Every patient over 26.8% clonality showed endoscopic recurrence.

Method: immunoSEQ multiplex PCR; TCRdb's copy keeps in-frame clones and lacks some. The top ten hold less than 3.5% of the sample, which has roughly 3,400 clones, roughly 75% seen once. The sorted cells were lamina propria lymphocytes from surgical specimens, first isolated by density gradient. With V trimmed by 5 bases and J by 3 bases, 4 bases remained unmatched. Germline V gene data show CDR1 as SGHAT and CDR2 as FQNNGV. CDR3 length: 15 residues. This chain connects TRBV11-2 to TRBJ2-2, with TRBD1 matching 9 bases. This receptor was taken from an adult with Crohn's disease. The material sequenced was CD4+ T cells sorted from the ileum. The CDR3 nucleotides read TGTGCCAGCAGCCCCAGACAGGGGGACACCGGGGAGCTGTTTTTT. Protein: CASSPRQGDTGELFF.